The clone carrying this T cell receptor beta chain was recorded at least ten times. Its antigen is unknown. TCRdb used MiXCR to reprocess the RACE reads, holding one entry per CDR3 protein. The table lists approximately 79,000 distinct CDR3 sequences, under 13% of them singletons. This entry is derived from a study of human T cells and chemical hapten exposure. The wider study: 2% DPC applied to an approximately 2 cm by approximately 2 cm arm area sensitized donors. Across samples, TCR yields varied, mostly owing to small differences in pooled library volumes.

Time point meaning: patch test 1, 2 weeks after DPC sensitization. The treatment denotes: therapeutic diphenylcyclopropenone sensitization with weekly scalp DPC. Germline lookup yields CDR1 MNHNS and CDR2 SASEGT. The CDR3 spans 12 residues. The ends were cut back, 6 bases at V and 5 bases at J, with 10 bases in the middle. Findings and limits, study-wide: TCRs exceeding a frequency of 1 in 1000 stayed unchanged under DPC sensitization.

The V call is TRBV6-1, the J call TRBJ1-1; perhaps TRBD1 as D (6 bases). The sample here was whole blood, taken in connection with sensitization to the hapten diphenylcyclopropenone (DPC). The sequence was obtained from a woman aged 50 to 65 with alopecia areata. Some clones in this sample may be carry-over from other donors' samples. The CDR3 DNA is TGTGCCAGCAGCCTTAGGGGGACTGAAGCTTTCTTT. Translation gives CASSLRGTEAFF.